A selection of T cell receptor beta chains follows, all from one sample in a study of T cell changes during pregnancy in multiple sclerosis. Clones were sequenced by immunoSEQ multiplex PCR, and TCRdb holds only the in-frame ones, with some missing. The sample gives 45,000 to 65,000 clones, more than 85% of which show up once; 2.6% is in the top ten. Sequences were derived from CD8+ T cells from peripheral blood mononuclear cells, sampled in the third trimester of pregnancy. These TCRs come from a female donor with multiple sclerosis, enrolled in a pregnancy study. Each CDR3 is given with its conserved first and last residue. The order of the fields is V gene, D gene, J gene, clone size, CDR3 protein, CDR3 DNA. The D gene is left open where the match is weak. The listing skips clone size in some rows; elsewhere it reads once, few, many or a size class.

TRBV5-6,TRBD2,TRBJ2-7,.,CASSPGGRPVYEQYF,TGTGCCAGCAGCCCGGGGGGGAGGCCCGTTTACGAGCAGTACTTC
TRBV10-1,.,TRBJ2-1,.,CASSVGTLDFDEQFF,TGCGCCAGCAGTGTTGGGACTCTGGATTTCGATGAGCAGTTCTTC
TRBV6-1,.,TRBJ2-7,.,CASSEGLGGYEQYF,TGTGCCAGCAGTGAAGGACTCGGGGGCTACGAGCAGTACTTC
TRBV7-3,.,TRBJ2-3,.,CASSLSSTDTQYF,TGTGCCAGCAGCTTGAGCAGCACAGATACGCAGTATTTT
TRBV28,.,TRBJ2-2,.,CASLRGTENTGELFF,TGTGCCTCCCTTCGCGGGACAGAAAACACCGGGGAGCTGTTTTTT
TRBV7-9,.,TRBJ2-1,.,CASTKSGYNEQFF,TGTGCCAGCACTAAGTCTGGCTACAATGAGCAGTTCTTC
TRBV21-1,.,TRBJ2-3,once,CASSIRLNQHYSTDTQYF,TGTGCCAGCAGCATAAGACTAAACCAGCACTACAGCACAGATACGCAGTATTTT
TRBV5-5,.,TRBJ1-1,few,CASSLGRGARAEAFF,TGTGCCAGCAGCTTGGGGCGGGGGGCAAGGGCTGAAGCTTTCTTT
TRBV4-1,.,TRBJ2-7,.,CASSQDGTDFEEQYF,TGCGCCAGCAGCCAAGATGGCACAGATTTTGAGGAGCAGTACTTC
TRBV12-2,.,TRBJ1-2,.,CASRLVPEGDLYGYTF,TGTGCAAGTCGCTTAGTTCCAGAGGGGGACCTCTATGGCTACACCTTC
TRBV5-1,TRBD2,TRBJ2-2,.,CASRRGLAGVYKGAGELFF,TGCGCCAGCAGACGGGGACTAGCGGGAGTGTATAAGGGTGCCGGGGAGCTGTTTTTT
TRBV27,TRBD2,TRBJ2-1,.,CASSWTSGANEQFF,TGTGCCAGCAGTTGGACTAGCGGGGCCAATGAGCAGTTCTTC
TRBV4-3,.,TRBJ2-7,once,CASSFREGYEQYF,TGCGCCAGCAGCTTTAGAGAGGGTTACGAGCAGTACTTC
TRBV28,.,TRBJ2-7,.,CASSSGIGYEQYF,TGTGCCAGCAGCTCAGGGATTGGCTACGAGCAGTACTTC
TRBV5-1,TRBD1,TRBJ2-7,.,CASSTQPGQSYEQYF,TGCGCCAGCAGCACGCAACCGGGACAGTCCTACGAGCAGTACTTC
TRBV10-2,TRBD1,TRBJ2-7,.,CASSTGQGIVTYEQYF,TGCGCCAGCAGCACGGGACAGGGGATAGTGACCTACGAGCAGTACTTC
TRBV6-1,.,TRBJ2-3,.,CASSEMPRVSTDTQYF,TGTGCCAGCAGTGAAATGCCGAGGGTAAGCACAGATACGCAGTATTTT
TRBV5-5,.,TRBJ1-1,few,CASRGDLNTEAFF,TGTGCCAGCAGGGGAGATTTGAACACTGAAGCTTTCTTT
TRBV27,.,TRBJ2-1,once,CASSYSHTGHMVNEQFF,TGTGCCAGCAGTTATTCCCACACGGGACATATGGTAAATGAGCAGTTCTTC
TRBV12-5,.,TRBJ2-7,.,CASSGTLPYELYF,TGTGCTAGCTCCGGGACTCTACCCTACGAGCTGTACTTC
TRBV9,.,TRBJ2-3,.,CASSVGTGLPSTDTQYF,TGTGCCAGCAGCGTAGGTACGGGACTCCCTAGCACAGATACGCAGTATTTT
TRBV18,.,TRBJ2-3,.,CASSPPLRVDTQYF,TGTGCCAGCTCACCACCGTTGCGGGTGGATACGCAGTATTTT